Below, 18 T cell receptor beta chains from the same sample are listed, as sequenced in a study of blood T cells in healthy people across ages. Using a J-beta primer mix together with a sample-barcoded 5' primer, a second PCR was run for about 6 to 11 cycles. TCRdb re-called the 5' RACE reads with MiXCR, one entry per CDR3 protein. The sample carries roughly 700,000 distinct CDR3 sequences, roughly 30% recorded once. Sequencing was carried out using blood. All receptors derive from a woman of 80 years or more in good health.

The table lists this clonotype with a few counts. The chain recombines TRBV27 with TRBJ1-6; 9 nucleotides align to TRBD1. CDR3 size: 14 residues. The J segment lost 6 bases and the V segment lost 8 bases, leaving 5 bases of the junction unmatched. The V gene's germline CDR1 is MNHEY and CDR2 SMNVEV (reference sequence). DNA of the CDR3: TGTGCCAGCCGCAGGACAGGGGTTAATTCACCCCTCCACTTT. Translation: CASRRTGVNSPLHF.

This clonotype was detected many times. This chain uses TRBV20-1 with TRBJ2-7; the match to TRBD1 covers 8 bases. V lost 5 bases, J lost 4 bases, and 10 bases stayed unmatched. This CDR3 spans 14 amino acids. The germline V gene has CDR1 DFQATT and CDR2 SNEGSKA (reference sequence). CDR3 sequence (DNA): TGCAGTGCTGGACACCGACAGGGGATGTACGAGCAGTACTTC. It codes for CSAGHRQGMYEQYF.

Details on this clonotype: A much larger clone is a single base away; this may be a read error. The chain combines TRBV11-1 with TRBJ2-1; the D gene is possibly TRBD1 (5 bases). The closer fit of TRBJ2-7 to the DNA end suggests the J call may be wrong. This CDR3 has 16 residues. Germline CDR1 SGHAT, CDR2 FQDESV (reference sequence). DNA of the CDR3: TGTGCCAGCAGCTTAGCTCTTCTCCAGGGCGGCAATGAGCAGTACTTC. This gives the protein CASSLALLQGGNEQYF.

This clonotype was detected ten times or more. J is TRBJ2-5 and V is TRBV20-1; 9 bases agree with TRBD2. V lost 0 bases, J lost 4 bases, and 6 bases stayed unmatched. The CDR3 covers 15 residues. Germline values: CDR1 DFQATT, CDR2 SNEGSKA (reference sequence). For the CDR3, the DNA is TGCAGTGCTAGAGATATCCTAGCGGGGCGAGAGACCCAGTACTTC. Its translation is CSARDILAGRETQYF.

This clonotype has ten or more counts. This chain connects TRBV20-1 to TRBJ2-3; TRBD2 aligns across 8 bases. The CDR3 is 14 amino acids. CDR1 and CDR2 (germline): DFQATT, SNEGSKA (reference sequence). V lost 6 bases and J lost 5; bases outside the gene matches: 10. The CDR3 is CSAARGGLVDTQYF. The CDR3 DNA sequence: TGCAGTGCCGCCCGCGGGGGGTTAGTAGATACGCAGTATTTT.

The gene calls are TRBV7-2 and TRBJ1-2; 7 nucleotides agree with TRBD1. The J segment lost 2 bases and the V segment lost 4 bases, leaving 7 bases of the junction unmatched. Germline CDR1 and CDR2: SGHTA and FQGNSA. This CDR3 spans 15 amino acids. CDR3 DNA: TGTGCCAGCAGCTCTAGGGACAGTTCGAACTATGGCTACACCTTC. Translating gives CASSSRDSSNYGYTF.

This clonotype was recorded only once. This chain joins TRBV20-1 and TRBJ1-4; no reliable D call. V was clipped by 3 bases and J by 6 bases, with 11 bases between them. The CDR3 runs 13 residues. Germline assignment: CDR1 DFQATT and CDR2 SNEGSKA (reference sequence). For the CDR3, the DNA is TGCAGTGCTAGGAGGCCCGGTGATGAAAAACTGTTTTTT. This sequence encodes CSARRPGDEKLFF.

This clonotype appeared a few times. The J gene is TRBJ1-1, the V gene TRBV6-2 or TRBV6-3, with 10 bases that match TRBD1. Germline-derived CDR1 and CDR2 are MNHEY and SVGEGT. V lost 6 bases and J lost 5; bases outside the gene matches: 12. This CDR3 contains 16 residues. The CDR3 bases are TGTGCCAGCAGCGTAGACAGGGGGCGCGGATGGACTGAAGCTTTCTTT. This gives the protein CASSVDRGRGWTEAFF.

The chain uses TRBV4-3 and TRBJ2-2; D perhaps matches TRBD2 (5 bases). The germline V and J ends were trimmed by 1 base and 7 bases, with 13 bases remaining between them. Germline-derived CDR1 and CDR2 are LGHNA and YSLEER. The CDR3 sequence is 15 residues long. The CDR3 protein is CASSQATSGNGELFF. CDR3 nucleotides: TGCGCCAGCAGCCAAGCCACCTCGGGAAACGGGGAGCTGTTTTTT.

The gene calls are TRBV28 and TRBJ1-2; D ambiguous. From germline, CDR1 is MDHEN and CDR2 SYDVKM. The CDR3 length is 15 residues. The V end was cut by 4 bases, the J end by 2 bases, with 14 bases between. CDR3 in amino acids: CASSSPGRGNYGYTF. The CDR3 bases are TGTGCCAGCAGTTCCCCTGGACGGGGAAACTATGGCTACACCTTC.

Note on this clonotype: A junction boundary mismatches the germline segment, possibly from a read error. The genes are TRBV18 and TRBJ2-1, with D perhaps matching TRBD1 or TRBD2 (5 bases each). TRBJ2-7 matches the DNA end more closely, so the J call is doubtful. This CDR3 has 15 amino acids. Per the germline V gene, CDR1 is KGHSH and CDR2 is LQKENI. CDR3 residues: CASSPGRSSYNEQYF. The CDR3 region has the DNA TGTGCTAGCTCACCGGGGCGGAGCTCCTACAATGAGCAGTACTTC.

This clonotype was seen at least ten times. The chain links TRBV7-8 to TRBJ2-7, with 7 positions matching TRBD1. The ends lost 1 base at V and 3 bases at J; junction bases unmatched: 6. Germline loops: CDR1 SGHVS, CDR2 FQNEAQ. The CDR3 has 15 residues. The CDR3 nucleotides are TGTGCCAGCAGCTTAGAGCCCCGGACAGGCTACGAGCAGTACTTC. It codes for CASSLEPRTGYEQYF.

This clonotype was counted many times. The chain is built from TRBV6-1 and TRBJ2-7, with 9 bases aligning to TRBD1. The CDR3 has 14 residues. Trimming cost V 8 bases and J 7 bases; bases outside gene matches: 12. CDR1 is MNHNS and CDR2 is SASEGT in the germline V gene. This CDR3 reads CASFPDRGLSEQYF. The CDR3 nucleotides read TGTGCCAGCTTTCCGGACAGGGGTTTAAGTGAGCAGTACTTC.

The table lists this clonotype with many counts. The chain combines TRBV6-5 with TRBJ2-6; D may be TRBD1 (5 bases). This CDR3 spans 16 amino acids. Deletions cut 5 bases from V and 0 bases from J, with 11 bases between. Germline V lookup: CDR1 MNHEY, CDR2 SVGAGI. CDR3 loop: CASSPGHGSGANVLTF. As DNA, the CDR3 is TGTGCCAGCAGTCCAGGGCATGGCTCTGGGGCCAACGTCCTGACTTTC.

V is TRBV6-5 and J is TRBJ2-7; D call uncertain. Trimming removed 0 bases at V and 3 bases at J, with 12 bases between. This CDR3 region has 15 residues. Germline loops: CDR1 MNHEY, CDR2 SVGAGI. The CDR3 region is CASSYSSDPFYEQYF. The DNA of the CDR3 is TGTGCCAGCAGTTACTCGTCTGACCCCTTCTACGAGCAGTACTTC.

The chain combines TRBV6-5 with TRBJ2-1; D unresolved. This CDR3 has 15 amino acids. V was shortened by 6 bases and J by 2 bases, with 14 bases between the two germline ends. Germline V gene lookup returns CDR1 MNHEY and CDR2 SVGAGI. For the CDR3, the DNA is TGTGCCAGCAGACCTACTCGTTATCCCTACAATGAGCAGTTCTTC. It codes for CASRPTRYPYNEQFF.

This clonotype appeared once. The chain uses TRBV6-2 or TRBV6-3 and TRBJ1-5; D gene unclear. The V gene's germline CDR1 is MNHEY and CDR2 SVGEGT. The V end was cut by 2 bases, the J end by 2 bases, with 13 bases between. CDR3 length: 16 residues. The CDR3 region is CASSYRLRRGNQPQHF. In nucleotides, the CDR3 is TGTGCCAGCAGTTACCGCCTGAGGAGGGGCAATCAGCCCCAGCATTTT.

Notes on this clonotype: A read error may explain this, as a much larger clone is one base away. The V gene is TRBV12-3 or TRBV12-4, the J gene TRBJ2-4; the match to TRBD2 covers 10 bases. After removal of 5 bases from V and 13 bases from J, the junction contained 14 bases not matched to a gene. This CDR3 spans 15 amino acids. The DNA of the CDR3 is TGTGCCAGCAGTAGCCTAGCGGGGGTCTACAATGAGCAGTACTTC. This gives the protein CASSSLAGVYNEQYF.